One sample yielded the 28 T cell receptor beta chains listed below, sequenced in a study of cytomegalovirus exposure and HLA in healthy donors. Primers included in the PCR were 60 Vbeta and 13 Jbeta primers. TCRdb keeps only in-frame clones here, not all; method: immunoSEQ multiplex PCR. Seen here are roughly 140,000 clones, more than 70% observed once, and the top ten hold about 5.3%. Sequenced input: PBMCs. Receptor source: a woman aged 50 to 60 in good health and CMV-seronegative.

The chain has TRBV5-1 and TRBJ1-2; D remains ambiguous. The CDR3 sequence is 16 residues long. Trimming took 4 bases from V and 3 from J, leaving 19 bases between them. Germline V gene sequence: CDR1 SGHRS, CDR2 YFSETQ. In DNA, the CDR3 is TGCGCCAGCAGCATGGCTGGGTGGAGGAATGACTATGGCTACACCTTC. As protein: CASSMAGWRNDYGYTF.

The chain employs TRBV29-1 and TRBJ1-5; no firm D call. Trimming left V 7 bases short and J 3 bases short, with 7 bases between. This CDR3 spans 11 amino acids. Germline-derived CDR1 and CDR2 are SQVTM and ANQGSEA. The CDR3 protein is CSAGINQPQHF. The CDR3 DNA is TGCAGCGCCGGGATCAATCAGCCCCAGCATTTT. Full variable domain (rest looked up from reference TRBV29-1 and TRBJ1-5): SAVISQKPSRDICQRGTSLTIQCQVDSQVTMMFWYRQQPGQSLTLIATANQGSEATYESGFVIDKFPISRPNLTFSTLTVSNMSPEDSSIYLCSAGINQPQHFGDGTRLSIL.

The chain combines TRBV11-2 with TRBJ2-5, with 14 bases that match TRBD2. The J segment lost 1 base and the V segment lost 4 bases, leaving 8 bases of the junction unmatched. Germline CDR1 SGHAT, CDR2 FQNNGV. The CDR3 totals 18 residues. The CDR3 loop reads CASSSWTSGGLGQETQYF. The CDR3 DNA reads TGTGCCAGCAGCTCCTGGACTAGCGGGGGGCTGGGCCAAGAGACCCAGTACTTC.

This CDR3 reads CASSPTLYQETQYF. CDR3 nucleotides: TGTGCCAGCAGCCCGACACTGTACCAAGAGACCCAGTACTTC. The rearrangement uses TRBV7-9 and TRBJ2-5; D is ambiguous. Germline CDR1 and CDR2: SEHNR and FQNEAQ (reference sequence). Trimming left V 5 bases short and J 0 bases short, with 10 bases between. The CDR3 is 14 amino acids.

The chain carries TRBV9 and TRBJ2-3; perhaps TRBD2 as D (7 bases). Germline lookup yields CDR1 SGDLS and CDR2 YYNGEE. The CDR3 sequence is 15 residues long. Trimming took off 3 bases at V and 2 bases at J, with 13 bases between the two ends. CDR3 loop: CASSGYGGHTDTQYF. The DNA for the CDR3 is TGTGCCAGCAGCGGCTACGGGGGGCACACAGATACGCAGTATTTT.

The chain joins TRBV27 to TRBJ1-1, with unresolved D. Germline V gene lookup returns CDR1 MNHEY and CDR2 SMNVEV (reference sequence). Trimming left V 8 bases short and J 1 base short, with 11 bases between. This CDR3 contains 13 residues. The CDR3 sequence: CASAVSGNTEAFF. The CDR3 DNA sequence: TGTGCCAGCGCCGTATCGGGGAACACTGAAGCTTTCTTT.

V and J are TRBV6-5 and TRBJ1-5; TRBD1 is a possible D gene (6 bases). The CDR3 is 15 amino acids. Per the germline V gene, CDR1 is MNHEY and CDR2 is SVGAGI. The V end lost 6 bases, the J end lost 0 bases, and 12 bases lay between the germline ends. CDR3 DNA sequence: TGTGCCAGCAGATACAAGGGGGATAGCAATCAGCCCCAGCATTTT. Amino acid sequence: CASRYKGDSNQPQHF.

The V and J genes are TRBV10-3 and TRBJ2-1; TRBD2 agrees at 8 bases. Germline trimming cut 0 bases from V and 0 bases from J; bases unmatched to any gene: 4. Germline V gene sequence: CDR1 ENHRY, CDR2 SYGVKD. The length of the CDR3 is 17 residues. The CDR3 reads CAISESMAGGSYNEQFF. CDR3 sequence (DNA): TGTGCCATCAGTGAGTCGATGGCGGGGGGCTCCTACAATGAGCAGTTCTTC.

The chain is built from TRBV29-1 and TRBJ2-3; 11 bases align to TRBD2. Germline assignment: CDR1 SQVTM and CDR2 ANQGSEA. This CDR3 has 14 amino acids. The J segment lost 1 base and the V segment lost 7 bases, leaving 4 bases of the junction unmatched. CDR3 sequence reads: CSALTSGGTDTQYF. The CDR3 DNA reads TGCAGCGCTTTGACTAGCGGGGGCACAGATACGCAGTATTTT.

CDR3 in DNA: TGTGCCAGCAGTTCCCCAGGGTTGGAGTCACCCCTCCACTTT. Translating gives CASSSPGLESPLHF. The chain joins TRBV27 to TRBJ1-6; D perhaps matches TRBD1 (5 bases). Trimming removed 4 bases from V and 10 bases from J, with 14 bases in between. Germline-derived CDR1 and CDR2 are MNHEY and SMNVEV (reference sequence). The CDR3 spans 14 residues.

For this clone: A read error may account for a junction end that differs from germline. The rearrangement joins TRBV7-7 to TRBJ2-3, with a tentative D call TRBD1 (6 bases). This CDR3 comprises 14 residues. Germline CDR1 and CDR2: SSHAT and FNYEAQ (reference sequence). Here the CDR3 reads CASSDTNRVDTQYF. The CDR3 DNA follows: TGTGCTAGCAGCGATACGAACAGGGTCGATACGCAGTATTTT.

The chain couples TRBV6-7 to TRBJ1-6; 9 positions agree with TRBD1. TRBV6-7 is reported as an ORF; its role is uncertain. J was trimmed by 2 bases and V by 0 bases; bases with no gene match: 5. This CDR3 spans 18 amino acids. The CDR3 DNA sequence: TGTGCCAGCAGTTACTCATTACAGGGGGCACCCTATAATTCACCCCTCCACTTT. Amino acids: CASSYSLQGAPYNSPLHF.

The J gene is TRBJ1-1, the V gene TRBV18; D perhaps matches TRBD1 (6 bases). CDR1 KGHSH and CDR2 LQKENI come from the germline V gene. The CDR3 runs 14 residues. V was shortened by 5 bases and J by 0 bases, with 10 bases between the two germline ends. CDR3 protein: CASSNNRVNTEAFF. The CDR3 DNA follows: TGTGCCAGCTCAAACAACAGGGTGAACACTGAAGCTTTCTTT.

The chain uses TRBV7-9 and TRBJ2-5; maybe TRBD1 (6 bases). Germline V gives CDR1 SEHNR, CDR2 FQNEAQ (reference sequence). Trimming took 5 bases from V and 1 from J, leaving 17 bases between them. The CDR3 totals 16 residues. The DNA of the CDR3 is TGTGCCAGCAGCCTCTCCTCAGGGGCGGTCCAAGAGACCCAGTACTTC. This codes for CASSLSSGAVQETQYF.

The chain is built from TRBV6-5 and TRBJ1-5, with 7 bases matching TRBD1. There are 13 residues in the CDR3. CDR1 and CDR2 (germline): MNHEY, SVGAGI. V gave up 6 bases and J gave up 7 bases; unmatched junction bases: 6. The CDR3 loop reads CASSELQGQPQHF. The DNA for the CDR3 is TGTGCCAGCAGCGAATTACAGGGGCAGCCCCAGCATTTT.

V and J are TRBV28 and TRBJ2-2; D might be TRBD2 (6 bases). Per germline, CDR1 MDHEN and CDR2 SYDVKM. This CDR3 is 13 amino acids long. The ends were cut back, 7 bases at V and 6 bases at J, with 12 bases in the middle. CDR3 DNA: TGTGCCAGCAATACGGGGGATCCCGGGGAGCTGTTTTTT. It yields the protein CASNTGDPGELFF.

The CDR3 region has the DNA TGTGCCAGCAGCAAGCACAGGGGACCCCAAGAGACCCAGTACTTC. It is translated as CASSKHRGPQETQYF. The rearrangement joins TRBV21-1 to TRBJ2-5; TRBD1, as called in the table, went unchecked against the DNA. TRBV21-1 is classified as a pseudogene. CDR3 length: 15 residues.

This clone occurred once. This sequence joins TRBV19 and TRBJ1-2; the D is unclear. CDR1 is LNHDA and CDR2 is SQIVND in the germline V gene (reference sequence). The ends were cut back, 2 bases at V and 0 bases at J, with 7 bases in the middle. The CDR3 has 14 amino acids. This chain's CDR3 is CASSISGTNYGYTF. In nucleotides, the CDR3 is TGTGCCAGTAGTATAAGCGGTACTAACTATGGCTACACCTTC.

This clone came up many times. The CDR3 DNA sequence: TGTGCCAGCAGTTACTATCCCAGGGGGGATGGCTACACCTTC. Translation: CASSYYPRGDGYTF. The chain recombines TRBV6-6 with TRBJ1-2; 7 positions match TRBD1. After removal of 1 base from V and 6 bases from J, the junction contained 5 bases not matched to a gene. CDR1 MNHNY and CDR2 SVGAGI come from the germline V gene (reference sequence). This CDR3 region has 14 residues.

The chain employs TRBV13 and TRBJ1-2; a weak D match, TRBD1 (6 bases). The CDR3 is 17 residues long. CDR1 and CDR2 (germline): PRHDT, FYEKMQ (reference sequence). V lost 0 bases to trimming and J lost 1 base, with 15 bases between them. CDR3 sequence reads: CASSLGGGTPDNYGYTF. CDR3 bases: TGTGCCAGCAGCTTAGGGGGGGGGACACCTGATAACTATGGCTACACCTTC.

The chain combines TRBV5-6 with TRBJ2-7, with 11 bases matching TRBD2. The germline V gene has CDR1 SGHDT and CDR2 YYEEEE. This CDR3 spans 15 amino acids. V gave up 5 bases and J gave up 5 bases; unmatched junction bases: 9. CDR3 sequence (DNA): TGTGCCAGCAGTCTTAGCGGGGGGGCCTTCCACGAGCAGTACTTC. Translation gives CASSLSGGAFHEQYF. Complete variable domain (other parts from reference TRBV5-6 and TRBJ2-7): DAGVTQSPTHLIKTRGQQVTLRCSPKSGHDTVSWYQQALGQGPQFIFQYYEEEERQRGNFPDRFSGHQFPNYSSELNVNALLLGDSALYLCASSLSGGAFHEQYFGPGTRLTVT.

The J gene is TRBJ2-7, the V gene TRBV2; 10 nucleotides line up with TRBD1. The trim removed 3 bases at V and 5 bases at J, leaving 10 bases unmatched. The CDR3 sequence is 16 residues long. Germline V gives CDR1 SNHLY, CDR2 FYNNEI. The CDR3 nucleotides read TGTGCCAGCAGTGAGGGGACAGGGGCTTATACCCACGAGCAGTACTTC. Protein: CASSEGTGAYTHEQYF.

The J gene is TRBJ2-5, the V gene TRBV6-5, with 9 bases aligning to TRBD2. The V gene end was trimmed by 0 bases and the J gene end by 5 bases; junction bases not matched to a gene: 7. The CDR3 spans 16 residues. Germline CDR1 reads MNHEY; CDR2 reads SVGAGI. In nucleotides, the CDR3 is TGTGCCAGCAGTTACTCGGCCCCCCTAGCGGGGGAGACCCAGTACTTC. This gives the protein CASSYSAPLAGETQYF.

V gene TRBV5-1 combines with J gene TRBJ2-7; 7 bases fit TRBD1. Germline V lookup: CDR1 SGHRS, CDR2 YFSETQ. CDR3 length: 13 residues. Trimming at V came to 3 bases and at J to 4 bases, leaving 4 bases not matched to a gene. The chain's CDR3 is CASSSDRIYEQYF. CDR3 nucleotides: TGCGCCAGCAGCTCGGACAGGATTTACGAGCAGTACTTC.

The V and J genes are TRBV27 and TRBJ1-2; 9 nucleotides match TRBD1. Germline loops: CDR1 MNHEY, CDR2 SMNVEV (reference sequence). CDR3 size: 14 residues. V lost 5 bases, J lost 4 bases, and 5 bases stayed unmatched. The CDR3, as DNA: TGTGCCAGCAGTCGACAGGGGGGTACCTATGGCTACACCTTC. It specifies CASSRQGGTYGYTF.

This chain joins TRBV2 and TRBJ2-7, with D perhaps matching TRBD1 (6 bases). Germline V gene data show CDR1 as SNHLY and CDR2 as FYNNEI. CDR3 length: 13 residues. The V end lost 6 bases, the J end lost 7 bases, and 16 bases lay between the germline ends. The CDR3 DNA follows: TGTGCCAGCAGCCTTGACAGGTTCGAGGAGCAGTACTTC. The encoded protein is CASSLDRFEEQYF.

This clone appeared a single time. The rearrangement uses TRBV6-5 and TRBJ1-2, with TRBD1 as a possible D gene (6 bases). Germline V gene data show CDR1 as MNHEY and CDR2 as SVGAGI. The CDR3 has 14 amino acids. Trimming left V 4 bases short and J 8 bases short, with 17 bases between. The CDR3 coding sequence is TGTGCCAGCAGTTGGTTAGGGGGGGAAGAAGGCTACACCTTC. Translation gives CASSWLGGEEGYTF.

The rearrangement links TRBV6-1 to TRBJ2-3; possible D gene TRBD2, 6 bases. This CDR3 has 12 amino acids. Looked up from germline, CDR1 is MNHNS and CDR2 is SASEGT. V gave up 6 bases and J gave up 6 bases, with 10 bases separating them. The CDR3 DNA reads TGTGCCAGCAGGCGGGGATCGGATACGCAGTATTTT. This codes for CASRRGSDTQYF.